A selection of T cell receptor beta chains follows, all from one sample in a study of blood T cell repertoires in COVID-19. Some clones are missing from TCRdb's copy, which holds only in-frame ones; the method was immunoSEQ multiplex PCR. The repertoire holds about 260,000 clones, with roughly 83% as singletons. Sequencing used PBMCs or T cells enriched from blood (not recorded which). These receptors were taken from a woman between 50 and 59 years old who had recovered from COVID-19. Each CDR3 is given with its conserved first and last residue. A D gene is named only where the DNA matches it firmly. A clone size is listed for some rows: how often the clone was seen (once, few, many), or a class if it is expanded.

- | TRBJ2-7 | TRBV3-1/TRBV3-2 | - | CASSQDGGPGDEQYF | TGTGCCAGCAGCCAAGATGGCGGGCCTGGCGACGAGCAGTACTTC
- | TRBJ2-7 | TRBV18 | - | CASSPPSLYEQYF | TGTGCCAGCTCACCACCGTCTCTCTACGAGCAGTACTTC
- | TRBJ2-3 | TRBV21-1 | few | CASSKGNGGIFDTQYF | TGTGCCAGCAGCAAGGGCAACGGGGGGATCTTCGATACGCAGTATTTT
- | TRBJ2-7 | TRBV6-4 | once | CASSPTYEQYF | TGTGCCAGCAGTCCCACCTACGAGCAGTACTTC
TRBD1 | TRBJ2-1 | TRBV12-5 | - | CASGLVGGQGADEQFF | TGTGCTAGTGGTTTGGTAGGAGGACAGGGGGCAGATGAGCAGTTCTTC
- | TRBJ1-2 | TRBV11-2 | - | CASSPGGSYGYTF | TGTGCCAGCAGCCCTGGAGGGTCTTATGGCTACACCTTC
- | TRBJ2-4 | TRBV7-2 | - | CASSLGSAKNIQYF | TGTGCCAGCAGCTTAGGTTCGGCCAAAAACATTCAGTACTTC
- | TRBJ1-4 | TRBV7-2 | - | CASSFTGTNEKLFF | TGTGCCAGCAGCTTCACAGGGACTAATGAAAAACTGTTTTTT
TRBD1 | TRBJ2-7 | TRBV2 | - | CASSERDRSHYEQYF | TGTGCCAGCAGTGAAAGGGACAGGTCTCACTACGAGCAGTACTTC
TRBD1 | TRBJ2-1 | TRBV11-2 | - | CASSSVGQGARSSYNEQFF | TGTGCCAGCAGCTCGGTGGGACAGGGGGCGCGAAGCTCCTACAATGAGCAGTTCTTC
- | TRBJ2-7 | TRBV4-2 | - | CASSQESTGEGLHEQYF | TGTGCCAGCAGCCAAGAATCCACGGGGGAAGGTCTCCACGAGCAGTACTTC
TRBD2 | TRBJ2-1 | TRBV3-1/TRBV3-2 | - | CASSQAAGRGQFF | TGTGCCAGCAGCCAGGCCGCAGGGAGGGGGCAGTTCTTC
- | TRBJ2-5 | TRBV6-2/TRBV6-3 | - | CASSYTLVRETQYF | TGTGCCAGCAGTTATACTTTGGTTCGGGAGACCCAGTACTTC
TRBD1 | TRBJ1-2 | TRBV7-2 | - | CASSFAGQRVYGYTF | TGTGCCAGCAGCTTTGCGGGACAGCGCGTCTATGGCTACACCTTC
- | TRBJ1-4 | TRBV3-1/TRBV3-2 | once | CASSRGGATNEKLFF | TGTGCCAGCAGCCGCGGGGGGGCAACTAATGAAAAACTGTTTTTT
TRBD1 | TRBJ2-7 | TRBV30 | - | CAWRSDRAYEQYF | TGTGCCTGGAGGAGCGACAGGGCTTACGAGCAGTACTTC
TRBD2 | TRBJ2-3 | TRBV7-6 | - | CASSTPGLVADTQYF | TGTGCCAGCAGCACACCGGGACTAGTAGCAGATACGCAGTATTTT
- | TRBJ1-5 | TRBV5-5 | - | CASSLAVAGSQPQHF | TGTGCCAGCAGCTTGGCCGTGGCGGGGTCGCAGCCCCAGCATTTT
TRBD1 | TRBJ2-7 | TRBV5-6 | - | CASSRYRGYEQYF | TGTGCCAGCAGCCGTTACAGGGGATACGAGCAGTACTTC
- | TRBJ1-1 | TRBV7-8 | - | CASSPGEGGIRRTEAFF | TGTGCCAGCAGCCCCGGCGAGGGTGGGATTAGGAGAACTGAAGCTTTCTTT